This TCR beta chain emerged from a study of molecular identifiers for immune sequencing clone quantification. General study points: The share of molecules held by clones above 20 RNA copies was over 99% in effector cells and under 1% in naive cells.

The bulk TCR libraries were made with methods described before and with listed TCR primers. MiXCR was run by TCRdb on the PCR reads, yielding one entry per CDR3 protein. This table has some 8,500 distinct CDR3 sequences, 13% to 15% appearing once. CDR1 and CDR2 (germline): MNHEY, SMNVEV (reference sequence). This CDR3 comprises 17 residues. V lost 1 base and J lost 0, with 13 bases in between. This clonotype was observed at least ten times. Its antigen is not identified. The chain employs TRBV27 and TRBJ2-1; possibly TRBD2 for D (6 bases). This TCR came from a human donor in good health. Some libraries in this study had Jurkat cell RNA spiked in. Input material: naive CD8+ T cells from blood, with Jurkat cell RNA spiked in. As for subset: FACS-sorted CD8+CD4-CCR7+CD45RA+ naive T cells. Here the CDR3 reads CASSLYGGGNSYNEQFF. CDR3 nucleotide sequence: TGTGCCAGCAGTTTATATGGGGGAGGTAACTCCTACAATGAGCAGTTCTTC.